This T cell receptor (beta chain) was recovered during a study of radiation and T cells in renal cell carcinoma. Across the study: Nephrectomy followed 15 Gy stereotactic body radiation by 4 weeks.

This CDR3 spans 13 amino acids. Per the germline V gene, CDR1 is WNHNN and CDR2 is SYGVQD (reference sequence). Trimming took off 0 bases at V and 8 bases at J, with 10 bases between the two ends. Time point indicated: baseline pretreatment blood. Treatment meaning: 15 Gy SBRT to primary tumor, nephrectomy 4 weeks later. The data were produced by immunoSEQ multiplex PCR, yet TCRdb's version contains in-frame clones alone and is incomplete. Of about 130,000 clones in the sample, roughly 84% are singletons; the top ten hold approximately 12%. The sample holds a few counts of this clone. The TCR sequence derives from a woman aged 45-65 years with renal cell carcinoma. The chain has TRBV10-1 and TRBJ1-1, with D possibly being TRBD1 (6 bases). Material: blood, obtained from a patient whose treatment included radiotherapy and nephrectomy. The CDR3 DNA follows: TGCGCCAGCAGTGAGTCCACAGGGCTAGAAGCTTTCTTT. Amino acids: CASSESTGLEAFF.